This is a list of T cell receptor beta chains from one sample in a study of OX40 agonist ivuxolimab in advanced cancers. TCRdb's table, derived via immunoSEQ multiplex PCR, lists solely in-frame clones and lacks some. The sample records about 23,000 clones, about 87% being singletons. Here the sequenced sample was CD4+ or CD8+ T cells sorted from blood, taken in a trial of the OX40 agonist ivuxolimab. The source of these receptors is an adult with an advanced solid tumor such as melanoma, head and neck, liver or kidney cancer. Each CDR3 is given with its conserved first and last residue. The order of the fields is J gene, V gene, clone size, D gene, CDR3 protein, CDR3 DNA. A D gene is named only where the DNA matches it firmly. Not every row has a clone size; where given, it reads once, few, many or a size class.

TRBJ1-3	TRBV27	once	TRBD1	CASSATGVSGNTIYF	TGTGCCAGCAGCGCCACAGGGGTCTCTGGAAACACCATATATTTT
TRBJ2-5	TRBV28	NA	TRBD1	CASSFSTGTGGPGTQYF	TGTGCCAGCAGTTTTTCTACCGGGACAGGGGGGCCAGGGACCCAGTACTTC
TRBJ1-1	TRBV12-5	NA	TRBD1	CASGLVPQGDEAFF	TGTGCTAGTGGTTTGGTACCTCAGGGGGACGAAGCTTTCTTT
TRBJ2-4	TRBV2	NA	NA	CASSDSRGGLNIQYF	TGTGCCAGCAGTGACTCTAGGGGGGGGCTAAACATTCAGTACTTC
TRBJ2-1	TRBV6-1	once	TRBD2	CASTGTRYNEQFF	TGTGCCAGCACCGGGACTAGGTACAATGAGCAGTTCTTC
TRBJ2-3	TRBV9	NA	TRBD2	CASSASGGSDTQYF	TGTGCCAGCAGCGCTAGCGGGGGGTCAGATACGCAGTATTTT
TRBJ1-2	TRBV19	NA	TRBD1	CASSIDRDSFYGYTF	TGTGCCAGTAGTATAGACAGGGACAGCTTCTATGGCTACACCTTC
TRBJ2-7	TRBV6-6	once	TRBD2	CASSPSTSGRGEQYF	TGTGCCAGCAGTCCCTCGACTAGCGGGAGAGGCGAGCAGTACTTC
TRBJ1-6	TRBV9	NA	TRBD1	CASSARQGYSPLHF	TGTGCCAGCAGCGCCAGACAGGGATATTCACCCCTCCACTTT
TRBJ2-3	TRBV6-1	few	TRBD2	CASVLAGGTDTQYF	TGTGCCAGCGTGCTAGCGGGGGGGACAGATACGCAGTATTTT
TRBJ1-1	TRBV19	NA	TRBD1	CASSVQGDTEAFF	TGTGCCAGTAGTGTACAGGGGGACACTGAAGCTTTCTTT
TRBJ1-5	TRBV2	NA	NA	CASSDGGVGNQPQHF	TGTGCCAGCAGTGATGGGGGTGTGGGCAATCAGCCCCAGCATTTT
TRBJ2-3	TRBV30	NA	TRBD2	CAWSVQGLAGVFTDTQYF	TGTGCCTGGAGTGTACAAGGACTAGCGGGAGTGTTTACAGATACGCAGTATTTT
TRBJ1-1	TRBV7-9	NA	TRBD1	CASSLPTQGLNTEAFF	TGTGCCAGCAGCTTACCTACACAGGGGTTGAACACTGAAGCTTTCTTT
TRBJ1-5	TRBV2	NA	NA	CASRAQGSRNQPQHF	TGTGCCAGCAGGGCCCAGGGGAGTAGGAATCAGCCCCAGCATTTT
TRBJ1-4	TRBV2	NA	NA	CASSEQGANEKLFF	TGTGCCAGCAGTGAACAGGGAGCTAATGAAAAACTGTTTTTT
TRBJ1-1	TRBV5-1	NA	NA	CASSLAPLLNTEAFF	TGCGCCAGCAGCTTGGCTCCGTTGTTGAACACTGAAGCTTTCTTT
TRBJ1-1	TRBV5-1	NA	NA	CASRRGPASRTEAFF	TGCGCCAGCAGACGCGGACCGGCTTCGCGCACTGAAGCTTTCTTT
TRBJ2-5	TRBV18	NA	NA	CASSPPGARGSQETQYF	TGTGCCAGCTCACCACCGGGGGCGCGGGGGTCTCAAGAGACCCAGTACTTC
TRBJ2-2	TRBV9	NA	NA	CASSRGDWAGELFF	TGTGCCAGCAGCAGGGGGGACTGGGCCGGGGAGCTGTTTTTT
TRBJ1-6	TRBV7-2	NA	TRBD1	CASSPRDRASYNSPLHF	TGTGCCAGCAGCCCAAGGGACAGGGCATCCTATAATTCACCCCTCCACTTT
TRBJ2-5	TRBV7-9	NA	NA	CASSLGAAKQETQYF	TGTGCCAGCAGCTTAGGGGCAGCCAAGCAAGAGACCCAGTACTTC
TRBJ2-3	TRBV11-3	NA	NA	CASSSGGTDTQYF	TGTGCCAGCAGCTCAGGGGGCACAGATACGCAGTATTTT
TRBJ2-2	TRBV25-1	NA	NA	CASSERGQGGTGELFF	TGTGCCAGCAGTGAAAGGGGGCAGGGGGGGACCGGGGAGCTGTTTTTT
TRBJ2-4	TRBV4-1	once	NA	CASSRLVVEWGKNIQYF	TGCGCCAGCAGCCGGCTAGTGGTGGAATGGGGCAAAAACATTCAGTACTTC
TRBJ2-5	TRBV11-2	NA	NA	CASSLAWVETQYF	TGTGCCAGCAGCTTAGCTTGGGTAGAGACCCAGTACTTC
TRBJ1-6	TRBV4-3	NA	TRBD1	CASSRGQGYSPLHF	TGCGCCAGCAGCCGCGGACAGGGCTATTCACCCCTCCACTTT
TRBJ2-7	TRBV6-1	NA	TRBD1	CASSERQGGPYEQYF	TGTGCCAGCAGTGAAAGACAGGGGGGCCCCTACGAGCAGTACTTC
TRBJ2-3	TRBV5-6	NA	TRBD1	CASSSLGGRTSTDTQYF	TGTGCCAGCAGCTCCCTAGGGGGCCGCACTAGCACAGATACGCAGTATTTT
TRBJ1-6	TRBV30	NA	NA	CAWGPGAAALHF	TGTGCCTGGGGGCCCGGAGCAGCGGCCCTCCACTTT
TRBJ2-7	TRBV5-1	NA	NA	CASSAAERLTYEQYF	TGCGCCAGCAGCGCGGCCGAGAGGTTGACCTACGAGCAGTACTTC
TRBJ1-2	TRBV9	NA	NA	CASSVNPGARYGYTF	TGTGCCAGCAGCGTAAACCCGGGGGCGCGCTATGGCTACACCTTC
TRBJ2-7	TRBV7-9	NA	TRBD2	CASSQTSAVGEQYF	TGTGCCAGCAGCCAGACTAGCGCAGTAGGCGAGCAGTACTTC
TRBJ2-3	TRBV7-8	NA	NA	CASALQPLTPFDTDTQYF	TGTGCCAGCGCCTTACAACCCTTGACTCCGTTTGACACAGATACGCAGTATTTT
TRBJ1-5	TRBV19	NA	NA	CASSISGDQPQHF	TGTGCCAGTAGTATTTCCGGAGATCAGCCCCAGCATTTT
TRBJ2-3	TRBV11-2	once	NA	CASSLLRGRTDTDTQYF	TGTGCCAGCAGCTTATTACGGGGGAGGACAGACACAGATACGCAGTATTTT
TRBJ2-7	TRBV6-5	once	NA	CASSRQRSSYEQYF	TGTGCCAGCAGTCGACAGAGGAGCTCCTACGAGCAGTACTTC
TRBJ2-1	TRBV4-1	few	TRBD2	CASSQERTSEPNEQFF	TGCGCCAGCAGCCAAGAAAGGACTAGCGAGCCCAATGAGCAGTTCTTC
TRBJ1-1	TRBV5-8	NA	NA	CASSLQPTSNTEAFF	TGTGCCAGCAGCCTACAACCTACATCGAACACTGAAGCTTTCTTT
TRBJ2-1	TRBV5-1	NA	TRBD2	CASSLEGTSAYNEQFF	TGCGCCAGCAGCTTGGAAGGGACTAGCGCCTACAATGAGCAGTTCTTC
TRBJ2-7	TRBV18	once	NA	CASSERELEQYF	TGTGCCAGCTCAGAGAGAGAACTCGAGCAGTACTTC